One T cell receptor (beta chain) is described in this entry. The entry originates in a study of glioma-infiltrating T cells after dendritic cell vaccination. Across the whole study: Patients received autologous tumor lysate-pulsed dendritic cell vaccination between about 2002 and 2013. The vaccine used monocyte-derived dendritic cells pulsed overnight with autologous tumor lysate.

The primer mix had 60 V beta and 13 J beta primers. Produced via immunoSEQ multiplex PCR; TCRdb's table is partial and in-frame only. The sample carries tens of thousands of clones, around four fifths recorded once. The CDR3 is made up of 15 amino acids. V lost 5 bases and J 3 bases, leaving 14 bases between the germline ends. CDR1 is SGHRS, CDR2 YFSETQ, per germline. Time point here: after dendritic cell vaccination, including at tumor progression/relapse. Blood PBMC samples: pre-vaccination, two weeks post third vaccination, and at tumor progression. The rearrangement uses TRBV5-1 and TRBJ2-2; tentative D call: TRBD1 (5 bases). This TCR came from a human donor with glioblastoma. The specimen was blood, collected after dendritic cell vaccination. The CDR3 region has the DNA TGCGCCAGCAGTCTGGCAGGGTCTGACACCGGGGAGCTGTTTTTT. Translating it yields CASSLAGSDTGELFF.